The 26 T cell receptor beta chains presented below share a single source sample, sequenced in a study of T cells in Graves' hyperthyroidism and ophthalmopathy. Authors of the study amplified TCR beta CDR3 regions from RNA transcripts. The TCR CDR3 was amplified in a first-round RT-PCR using the HTBI primer set. MiXCR, applied by TCRdb to the multiplex PCR reads, yields one record per CDR3 protein. The sample consists of hundreds of thousands of distinct CDR3 sequences, about 45% of them appearing once. The sample consisted of peripheral blood or thyroid tissue (not recorded which). All receptors derive from an adult man with Graves' disease, either hyperthyroidism or ophthalmopathy (not recorded which).

V gene TRBV10-3 combines with J gene TRBJ2-7; D tentatively reads TRBD1 or TRBD2 (6 bases each). Germline values: CDR1 ENHRY, CDR2 SYGVKD. CDR3 size: 13 residues. Trimming left V 6 bases short and J 6 bases short, with 15 bases between. The DNA of the CDR3 is TGTGCCATCAGCTTGAGGGGGGCGCCCGAGCAGTACTTC. Translated, it gives CAISLRGAPEQYF.

This clonotype was counted a few times. The junction departs from germline at one end; a sequencing error may be responsible. The chain is built from TRBV19 and TRBJ1-2; 7 nucleotides line up with TRBD1. This CDR3 contains 14 residues. In germline, CDR1 is LNHDA, CDR2 SQIVND (reference sequence). CDR3 nucleotide sequence: TGTGCCAGCAGTATCCTCGGACAGGACCATGGCTACACCTTC. As protein: CASSILGQDHGYTF.

On this clonotype: Given a much more abundant clone one base away, this may be a read error. The rearrangement links TRBV24-1 to TRBJ2-5; the D call may be TRBD1 or TRBD2 (5 bases each). V lost 7 bases to trimming and J lost 7 bases, with 15 bases between them. This CDR3 region has 13 residues. The germline V gene encodes CDR1 KGHDR and CDR2 SFDVKD. Here the CDR3 reads CATSSGTALTQYF. CDR3 nucleotide sequence: TGTGCCACCAGCTCCGGGACCGCGTTGACCCAGTACTTC.

Details on this clonotype: Germline is not matched at one junction end, which may reflect a read error. The chain combines TRBV10-3 with TRBJ2-5; D uncertain. The CDR3 has 9 amino acids. The germline V gene has CDR1 ENHRY and CDR2 SYGVKD. For the CDR3, the DNA is TGTGCCAGCAGTGAAGTCCAGTACTTC. Translation gives CASSEVQYF.

The rearrangement links TRBV2 to TRBJ2-2, with TRBD1 matching over 7 bases. Germline V lookup: CDR1 SNHLY, CDR2 FYNNEI. The J segment lost 4 bases and the V segment lost 2 bases, leaving 10 bases of the junction unmatched. The CDR3 contains 17 residues. The CDR3, as DNA: TGTGCCAGCAGTGAATATTGGACAGGCGGCGGCACCGGGGAGCTGTTTTTT. Translated: CASSEYWTGGGTGELFF. Together with reference TRBV2 and TRBJ2-2, the CDR3 gives the full variable domain: EPEVTQTPSHQVTQMGQEVILRCVPISNHLYFYWYRQILGQKVEFLVSFYNNEISEKSEIFDDQFSVERPDGSNFTLKIRSTKLEDSAMYFCASSEYWTGGGTGELFFGEGSRLTVL.

The rearrangement links TRBV20-1 to TRBJ1-6; 7 nucleotides match TRBD1. CDR1 and CDR2 (germline): DFQATT, SNEGSKA (reference sequence). J was trimmed by 7 bases and V by 5 bases; bases with no gene match: 11. The CDR3 sequence is 15 residues long. The CDR3 nucleotides are TGCAGTGCTTGGATAGACGACAGGGTGAATTCACCCCTCCACTTT. Protein sequence: CSAWIDDRVNSPLHF.

The chain joins TRBV7-6 to TRBJ1-1, with unresolved D. The CDR3 has 15 amino acids. V was cut by 3 bases and J by 6 bases, with 17 bases left in between. The germline V gene has CDR1 SGHVS and CDR2 FNYEAQ. CDR3 sequence: CASSFEEGIRPEAFF. CDR3 DNA: TGTGCCAGCAGCTTCGAAGAGGGAATCCGACCTGAAGCTTTCTTT.

This clonotype occurred a few times. The J gene is TRBJ2-7, the V gene TRBV20-1; possibly TRBD1 or TRBD2 for D (5 bases each). The CDR3 sequence is 15 residues long. V was pared by 0 bases and J by 3 bases, with 15 bases between. From germline, CDR1 is DFQATT and CDR2 SNEGSKA (reference sequence). CDR3 protein: CSARDLRGVNYEQYF. In nucleotides, the CDR3 is TGCAGTGCTAGAGATCTACGAGGGGTTAACTACGAGCAGTACTTC.

This clonotype was detected ten times or more. J is TRBJ2-5 and V is TRBV20-1; 14 nucleotides line up with TRBD2. Germline CDR1 reads DFQATT; CDR2 reads SNEGSKA (reference sequence). The CDR3 consists of 13 residues. V lost 7 bases, J lost 5 bases, and 3 bases stayed unmatched. The CDR3 here is CSVGTSGSETQYF. CDR3 coding DNA: TGCAGTGTCGGGACTAGCGGGAGCGAGACCCAGTACTTC.

On this clonotype: A read error may be the cause here, since a much bigger clone is one base away. The gene calls are TRBV10-3 and TRBJ1-6; 10 positions match TRBD1. The CDR3 runs 13 residues. CDR1 and CDR2 (germline): ENHRY, SYGVKD. V gave up 5 bases and J gave up 9 bases; unmatched junction bases: 1. CDR3 amino acids: CAISRDRGSPLHF. Here the CDR3 DNA reads TGTGCCATCAGTCGGGACAGGGGTTCACCCCTCCACTTT.

This clonotype was observed a handful of times. The chain carries TRBV6-1 and TRBJ1-1; D uncertain. Trimming left V 1 base short and J 4 bases short, with 13 bases between. Germline values: CDR1 MNHNS, CDR2 SASEGT. The CDR3 covers 15 residues. The DNA for the CDR3 is TGTGCCAGCAGTGAAGAAGGGCTCGGTACCACTGAAGCTTTCTTT. Translating it yields CASSEEGLGTTEAFF.

This clonotype was recorded many times. The chain employs TRBV29-1 and TRBJ2-7, with 11 positions matching TRBD2. Germline V gene data show CDR1 as SQVTM and CDR2 as ANQGSEA. This CDR3 region has 15 residues. Germline trimming cut 4 bases from V and 5 bases from J; bases unmatched to any gene: 10. The CDR3, as DNA: TGCAGCGTTGGAGGGCTAACTAGCGGGAGACACGAGCAGTACTTC. This sequence encodes CSVGGLTSGRHEQYF.

This clonotype was seen ten or more times. CDR3 DNA: TGTGCCAGCAGCTTGGGGGCGTTAACTAATGAAAAACTGTTTTTT. The encoded protein is CASSLGALTNEKLFF. The rearrangement uses TRBV7-8 and TRBJ1-4, with a tentative D call TRBD1 (6 bases). The CDR3 covers 15 residues. V was trimmed by 3 bases and J by 1 base, leaving 9 bases between them. Germline lookup yields CDR1 SGHVS and CDR2 FQNEAQ.

A remark on this clonotype: It may be a read error: a sequence one base away is much more abundant. The chain has TRBV29-1 and TRBJ1-2, with 11 bases aligning to TRBD1. This CDR3 has 13 amino acids. The germline V gene has CDR1 SQVTM and CDR2 ANQGSEA. The trim removed 7 bases at V and 3 bases at J, leaving 4 bases unmatched. For the CDR3, the DNA is TGCAGCGACAGGGACAGGGGGGACTATGGCTACACCTTC. It specifies CSDRDRGDYGYTF.

Worth noting for this clonotype: No conserved phenylalanine or tryptophan ends this CDR3, so it is likely a read error. The DNA is left out, because the CDR3 cannot be placed on it with certainty; the CDR3 is given as TCRdb lists it. The chain's CDR3 is CASSLDQGRTPGSCLV. The rearrangement links TRBV7-3 to TRBJ2-2; the D call of TRBD1 is as the table states it, not checked on the DNA. Counting both end residues, the CDR3 totals 16 amino acids. Germline assignment: CDR1 SGHTA and CDR2 FQGTGA.

This clonotype was counted many times. J is TRBJ1-1 and V is TRBV29-1; 7 positions agree with TRBD1. The CDR3 sequence is 12 residues long. Germline loops: CDR1 SQVTM, CDR2 ANQGSEA. Trimming at V came to 4 bases and at J to 4 bases, leaving 3 bases not matched to a gene. The CDR3 protein is CSVVQGSTEAFF. The CDR3 DNA reads as TGCAGCGTTGTACAGGGGAGCACTGAAGCTTTCTTT.

This clonotype has a count of ten or more. This chain links TRBV29-1 with TRBJ1-1; D not resolved. CDR1 SQVTM and CDR2 ANQGSEA come from the germline V gene. V dropped 8 bases and J dropped 1 base, with 17 bases sitting between them. This CDR3 region has 14 residues. This CDR3 is CSIRRTNSNTEAFF. Written as DNA, the CDR3 is TGCAGCATCCGCCGGACGAATTCGAACACTGAAGCTTTCTTT.

Comment on this clonotype: Given a much more abundant clone one base away, this may be a read error. Given the absence of the conserved phenylalanine or tryptophan at the CDR3 end, a read error is likely. J is TRBJ1-5 and V is TRBV7-6; D is ambiguous. This CDR3 is built from 13 residues. Germline V lookup: CDR1 SGHVS, CDR2 FNYEAQ. The CDR3 loop reads CASSDEDNQPQHS. CDR3 nucleotide sequence: TGCGCCAGCAGTGATGAGGATAATCAGCCCCAGCATTCT.

There are a few counts of this clonotype. This chain joins TRBV15 and TRBJ2-7; 9 bases align to TRBD1. The trim removed 0 bases at V and 7 bases at J, leaving 10 bases unmatched. The CDR3 extends over 16 amino acids. Germline V gene lookup returns CDR1 LNHNV and CDR2 YYDKDF (reference sequence). As DNA, the CDR3 is TGTGCCACCAGCAGAGATTATTCGGGACAGGGATATGAGCAGTACTTC. Protein: CATSRDYSGQGYEQYF.

This clonotype has just a few counts. This sequence joins TRBV20-1 and TRBJ2-7; the match to TRBD2 covers 13 bases. Losses at the gene ends were 0 bases for V and 4 bases for J; bases not matched to a gene: 6. From germline, CDR1 is DFQATT and CDR2 SNEGSKA (reference sequence). This CDR3 region has 16 residues. CDR3 in DNA: TGCAGTGCTAGAGAGTCTACTAGCGGGAGGGTGTACGAGCAGTACTTC. Its protein is CSARESTSGRVYEQYF.

The V call is TRBV9, the J call TRBJ2-5, with 7 bases lining up with TRBD2. With V trimmed by 4 bases and J by 5 bases, 8 bases remained unmatched. The CDR3 totals 14 residues. The germline V gene encodes CDR1 SGDLS and CDR2 YYNGEE. The CDR3 DNA reads TGTGCCAGCAGCTGGAAGGGAGGGAGGGAGACCCAGTACTTC. Encoded protein: CASSWKGGRETQYF.

CDR3: CATSASVGYQETQYF. The CDR3 nucleotides are TGTGCCACCAGTGCTAGCGTCGGGTACCAAGAGACCCAGTACTTC. This chain connects TRBV24-1 to TRBJ2-5; D is perhaps TRBD2 (6 bases). Germline CDR1 and CDR2: KGHDR and SFDVKD. V lost 5 bases and J 0 bases, leaving 12 bases between the germline ends. The CDR3 is made up of 15 amino acids.

This clonotype was seen more than once but under ten times. The V and J genes are TRBV29-1 and TRBJ2-5; 7 nucleotides line up with TRBD1. V shed 6 bases and J 13 bases; nucleotides not matched to a gene: 8. The CDR3 totals 10 residues. From germline, CDR1 is SQVTM and CDR2 ANQGSEA. The CDR3 reads CSVHTGAPYF. CDR3 nucleotides: TGCAGCGTCCATACAGGGGCCCCGTACTTC.

This clonotype has a count of ten or more. This rearrangement joins TRBV7-3 to TRBJ1-6; D is undetermined. V was clipped by 5 bases and J by 7 bases, with 12 bases between them. This CDR3 has 14 amino acids. CDR1 and CDR2 (germline): SGHTA, FQGTGA. The CDR3 nucleotides read TGTGCCAGCAGCCCCTCGGGCGGCAATTCACCCCTCCACTTT. Protein sequence: CASSPSGGNSPLHF.

Comment on this clonotype: Since a much larger clone is just one base distant, this may be a read error. This sequence joins TRBV7-8 and TRBJ2-5; D tentatively reads TRBD1 or TRBD2 (5 bases each). The germline V and J ends were trimmed by 2 bases and 2 bases, with 15 bases remaining between them. The germline V gene has CDR1 SGHVS and CDR2 FQNEAQ. The CDR3 is 16 amino acids. This CDR3 is CASSLSRAGKQETQYF. As DNA, the CDR3 is TGTGCCAGCAGCTTATCGAGGGCAGGGAAACAAGAGACCCAGTACTTC.

This clonotype was detected many times. The junction shows a germline mismatch at one end, possibly a read error. The chain recombines TRBV7-7 with TRBJ2-5, with 9 nucleotides matching TRBD1. From germline, CDR1 is SSHAT and CDR2 FNYEAQ (reference sequence). The CDR3 loop spans 15 amino acids. This chain's CDR3 is CASSSQGANQETQYF. The CDR3 nucleotides are TGTGCTAGCAGTTCACAGGGGGCCAACCAAGAGACCCAGTACTTC. Full variable domain (rest looked up from reference TRBV7-7 and TRBJ2-5): GAGVSQSPRYKVTKRGQDVTLRCDPISSHATLYWYQQALGQGPEFLTYFNYEAQPDKSGLPSDRFSAERPEGSISTLTIQRTEQRDSAMYRCASSSQGANQETQYFGPGTRLLVL.